Described below is a single TCR beta chain sequence and its context. The antigen is not known. This entry belongs to a study of cytomegalovirus exposure and HLA in healthy donors. General observations from the study: According to reports, the classifier identified cytomegalovirus status with high specificity and sensitivity.

The PCR was carried out with 60 Vbeta primers and 13 Jbeta primers. Using immunoSEQ multiplex PCR, the repertoire was profiled, and TCRdb retains in-frame clones only, with some absent. The table shows 100,000 to 150,000 clones, with roughly four fifths occurring only once. In germline, CDR1 is LGHNA, CDR2 YNFKEQ. The length of the CDR3 is 17 residues. V was cut by 3 bases and J by 7 bases, with 21 bases left in between. This TCR came from a boy younger than 10 in good health and CMV-seronegative. V gene TRBV4-2 combines with J gene TRBJ2-2; D possibly corresponds to TRBD2 (7 bases). Sequenced sample: PBMCs. CDR3 in amino acids: CASSHRGASGYSGELFF. In DNA, the CDR3 is TGTGCCAGCAGCCATCGGGGGGCATCGGGCTACAGCGGGGAGCTGTTTTTT.